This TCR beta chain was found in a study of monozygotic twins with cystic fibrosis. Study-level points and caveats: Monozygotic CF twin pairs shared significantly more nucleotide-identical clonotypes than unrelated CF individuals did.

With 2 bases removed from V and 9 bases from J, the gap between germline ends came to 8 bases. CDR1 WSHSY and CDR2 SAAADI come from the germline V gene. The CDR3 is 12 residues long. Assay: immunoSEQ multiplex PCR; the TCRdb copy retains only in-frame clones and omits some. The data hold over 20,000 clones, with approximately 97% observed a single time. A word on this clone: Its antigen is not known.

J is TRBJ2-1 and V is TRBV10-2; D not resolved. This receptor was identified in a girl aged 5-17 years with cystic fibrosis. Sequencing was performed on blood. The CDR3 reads CASSERGSEQFF. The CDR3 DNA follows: TGCGCCAGCAGTGAGAGAGGTAGTGAGCAGTTCTTC.